Given below is one T cell receptor (beta chain) in context. What it recognizes is unknown. No patient escaped relapse after autologous stem cell transplantation, and brentuximab vedotin exposure varied. Looked up from germline, CDR1 is ENHRY and CDR2 is SYGVKD. V lost 2 bases to trimming and J lost 2 bases, with 13 bases between them. This CDR3 is built from 15 residues. This specimen comes from a study of PD-1 blockade in classical Hodgkin lymphoma. Study observations and caveats: By C4D1, CD4+ diversity increased significantly, especially in complete responders. Healthy donors reportedly exceeded newly diagnosed patients in baseline TCR diversity.

Generated by immunoSEQ multiplex PCR, the TCRdb table keeps only in-frame clones and is missing some. The repertoire holds 20,000 or so clones, with over 65% as singletons. This material consisted of peripheral blood mononuclear cells (PBMCs), taken before the second cycle of nivolumab. The chain uses TRBV10-3 and TRBJ2-7; D gene uncertain. The receptor comes from a human donor with classical Hodgkin lymphoma. For the CDR3, the DNA is TGTGCCATCAGTGAGGAGCAGAACCAGGCCTACGAGCAGTACTTC. This sequence encodes CAISEEQNQAYEQYF.